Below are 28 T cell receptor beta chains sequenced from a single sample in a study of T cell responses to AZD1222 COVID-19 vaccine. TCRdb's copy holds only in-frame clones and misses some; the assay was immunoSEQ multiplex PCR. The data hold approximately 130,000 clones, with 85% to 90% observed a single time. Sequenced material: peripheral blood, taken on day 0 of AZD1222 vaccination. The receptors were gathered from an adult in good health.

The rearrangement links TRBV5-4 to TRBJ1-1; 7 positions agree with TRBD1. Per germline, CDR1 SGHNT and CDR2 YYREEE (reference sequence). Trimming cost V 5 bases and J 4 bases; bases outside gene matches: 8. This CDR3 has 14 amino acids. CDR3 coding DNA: TGTGCCAGCAGGCCAACAGGGGAGGCCACTGAAGCTTTCTTT. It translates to CASRPTGEATEAFF.

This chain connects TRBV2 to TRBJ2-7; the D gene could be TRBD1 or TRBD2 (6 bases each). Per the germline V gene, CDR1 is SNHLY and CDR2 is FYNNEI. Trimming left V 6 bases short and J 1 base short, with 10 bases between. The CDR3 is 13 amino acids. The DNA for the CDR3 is TGTGCCAGCAGCACAGGGACTTCCTACGAGCAGTACTTC. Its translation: CASSTGTSYEQYF.

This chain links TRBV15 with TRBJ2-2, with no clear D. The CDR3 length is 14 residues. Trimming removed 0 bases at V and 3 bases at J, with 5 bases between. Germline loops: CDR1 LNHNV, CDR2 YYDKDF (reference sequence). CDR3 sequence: CATSRESYTGELFF. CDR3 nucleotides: TGTGCCACCAGCAGAGAAAGCTACACCGGGGAGCTGTTTTTT.

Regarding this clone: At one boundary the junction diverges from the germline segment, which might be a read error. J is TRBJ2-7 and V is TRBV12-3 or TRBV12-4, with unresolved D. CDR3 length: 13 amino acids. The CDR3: CASSLSPGYQQYF. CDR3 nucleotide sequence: TGTGCCAGCAGTTTGTCCCCAGGCTACCAGCAGTACTTC.

CDR3 in DNA: TGTGCCAGCAGCCAAGATGTGGGTCTGACGGTCTATGGCTACACCTTC. It yields the protein CASSQDVGLTVYGYTF. The rearrangement joins TRBV3-1 (or the pseudogene TRBV3-2) to TRBJ1-2; D is uncertain. CDR3 size: 16 residues. The V and J ends lost 0 bases and 4 bases respectively, with 15 bases between them. In germline, CDR1 is LGHDT, CDR2 YNNKEL (reference sequence).

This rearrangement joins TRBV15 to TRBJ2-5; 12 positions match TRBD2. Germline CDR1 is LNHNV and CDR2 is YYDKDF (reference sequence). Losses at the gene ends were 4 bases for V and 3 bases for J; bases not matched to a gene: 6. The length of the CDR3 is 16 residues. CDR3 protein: CATSKLAGGTEETQYF. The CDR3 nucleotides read TGTGCCACCAGCAAACTAGCGGGGGGCACTGAAGAGACCCAGTACTTC.

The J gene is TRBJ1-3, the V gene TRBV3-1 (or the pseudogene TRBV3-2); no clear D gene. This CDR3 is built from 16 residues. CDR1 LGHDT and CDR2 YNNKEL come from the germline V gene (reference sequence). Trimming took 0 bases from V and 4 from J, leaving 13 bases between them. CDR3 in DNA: TGTGCCAGCAGCCAAGAAAGATCGGTTTCGGGAAACACCATATATTTT. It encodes CASSQERSVSGNTIYF.

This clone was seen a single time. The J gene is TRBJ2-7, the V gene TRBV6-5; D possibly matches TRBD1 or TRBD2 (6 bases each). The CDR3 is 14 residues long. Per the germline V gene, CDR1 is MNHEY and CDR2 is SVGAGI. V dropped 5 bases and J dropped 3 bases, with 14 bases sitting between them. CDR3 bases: TGTGCCAGCAGTATTGCCGGAGGGGGCTACGAGCAGTACTTC. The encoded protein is CASSIAGGGYEQYF.

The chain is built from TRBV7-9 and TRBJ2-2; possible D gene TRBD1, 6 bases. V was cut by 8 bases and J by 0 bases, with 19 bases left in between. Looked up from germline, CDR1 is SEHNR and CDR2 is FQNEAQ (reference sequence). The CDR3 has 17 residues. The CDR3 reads CASGGLWTAANTGELFF. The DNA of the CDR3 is TGTGCCAGCGGAGGTCTATGGACAGCAGCGAACACCGGGGAGCTGTTTTTT.

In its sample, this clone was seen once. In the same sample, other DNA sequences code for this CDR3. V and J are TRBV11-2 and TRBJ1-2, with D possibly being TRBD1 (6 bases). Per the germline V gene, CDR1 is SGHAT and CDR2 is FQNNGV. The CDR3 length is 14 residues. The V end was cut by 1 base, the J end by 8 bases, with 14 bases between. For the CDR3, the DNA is TGTGCCAGCAGCTTAGGGAAGGGAGGGGGGGGCTACACCTTC. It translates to CASSLGKGGGGYTF.

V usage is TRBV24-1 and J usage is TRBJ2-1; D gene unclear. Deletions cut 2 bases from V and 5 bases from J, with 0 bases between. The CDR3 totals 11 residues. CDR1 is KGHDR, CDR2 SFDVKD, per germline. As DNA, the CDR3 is TGTGCCACCAGTGATTACAATGAGCAGTTCTTC. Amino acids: CATSDYNEQFF.

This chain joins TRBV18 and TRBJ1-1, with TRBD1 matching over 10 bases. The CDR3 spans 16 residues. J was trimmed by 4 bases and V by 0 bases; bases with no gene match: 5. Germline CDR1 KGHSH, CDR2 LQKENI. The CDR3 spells CASSPPWTGGSTEAFF. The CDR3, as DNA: TGTGCCAGCTCACCACCGTGGACAGGGGGGTCCACTGAAGCTTTCTTT.

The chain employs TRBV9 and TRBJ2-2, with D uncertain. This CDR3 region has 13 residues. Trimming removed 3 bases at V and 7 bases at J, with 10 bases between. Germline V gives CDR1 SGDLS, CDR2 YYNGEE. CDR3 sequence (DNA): TGTGCCAGCAGCGCTTCCGGCCTCGGGGAGCTGTTTTTT. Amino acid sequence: CASSASGLGELFF.

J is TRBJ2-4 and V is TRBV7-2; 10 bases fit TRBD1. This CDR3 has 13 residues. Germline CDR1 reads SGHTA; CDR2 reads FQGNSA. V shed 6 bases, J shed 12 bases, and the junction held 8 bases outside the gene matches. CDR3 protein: CASSPGTGVTQYF. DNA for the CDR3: TGTGCCAGCAGTCCTGGGACAGGGGTTACTCAGTACTTC.

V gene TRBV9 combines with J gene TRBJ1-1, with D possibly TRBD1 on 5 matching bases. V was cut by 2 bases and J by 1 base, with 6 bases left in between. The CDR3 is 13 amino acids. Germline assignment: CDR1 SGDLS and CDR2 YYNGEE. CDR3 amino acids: CASSVTGNTEAFF. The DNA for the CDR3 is TGTGCCAGCAGCGTTACAGGGAACACTGAAGCTTTCTTT.

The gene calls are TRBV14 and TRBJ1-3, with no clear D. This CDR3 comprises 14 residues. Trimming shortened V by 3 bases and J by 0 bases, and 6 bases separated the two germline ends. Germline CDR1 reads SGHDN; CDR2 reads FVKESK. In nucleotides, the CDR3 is TGTGCCAGCAGCCAGCAGCTCTCTGGAAACACCATATATTTT. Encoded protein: CASSQQLSGNTIYF.

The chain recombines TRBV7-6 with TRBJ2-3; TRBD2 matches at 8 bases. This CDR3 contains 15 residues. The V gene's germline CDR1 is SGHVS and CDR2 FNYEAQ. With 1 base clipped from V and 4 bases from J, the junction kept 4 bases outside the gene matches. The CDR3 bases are TGTGCCAGCAGCTTAGACGGGGGGGCGTCAGATACGCAGTATTTT. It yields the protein CASSLDGGASDTQYF.

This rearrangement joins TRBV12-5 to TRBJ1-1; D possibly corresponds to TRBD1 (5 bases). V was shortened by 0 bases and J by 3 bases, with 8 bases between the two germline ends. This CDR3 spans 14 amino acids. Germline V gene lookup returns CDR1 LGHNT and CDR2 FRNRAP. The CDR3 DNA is TGTGCTAGTGGTTTGGTTCCAGGGTACACTGAAGCTTTCTTT. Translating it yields CASGLVPGYTEAFF.

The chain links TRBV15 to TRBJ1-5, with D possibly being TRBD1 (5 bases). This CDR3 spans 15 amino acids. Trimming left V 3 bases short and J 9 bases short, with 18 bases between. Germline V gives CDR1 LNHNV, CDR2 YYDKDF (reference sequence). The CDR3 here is CATSREAGVQWPQHF. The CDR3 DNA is TGTGCCACCAGCAGGGAAGCGGGGGTGCAATGGCCCCAGCATTTT.

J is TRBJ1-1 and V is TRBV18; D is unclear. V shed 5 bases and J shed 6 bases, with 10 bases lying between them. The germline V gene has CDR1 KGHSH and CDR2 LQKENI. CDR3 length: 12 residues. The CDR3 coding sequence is TGTGCCAGCTCAATTTTAAGCGCTGAAGCTTTCTTT. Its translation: CASSILSAEAFF.

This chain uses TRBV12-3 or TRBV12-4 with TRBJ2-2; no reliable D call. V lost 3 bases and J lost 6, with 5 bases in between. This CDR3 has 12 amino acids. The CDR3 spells CASSFGPGELFF. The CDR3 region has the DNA TGTGCCAGCAGTTTCGGCCCCGGGGAGCTGTTTTTT.

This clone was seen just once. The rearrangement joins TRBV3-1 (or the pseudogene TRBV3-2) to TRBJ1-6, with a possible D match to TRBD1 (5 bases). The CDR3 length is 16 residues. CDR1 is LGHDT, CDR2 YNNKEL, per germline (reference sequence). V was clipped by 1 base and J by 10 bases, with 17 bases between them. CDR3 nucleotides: TGTGCCAGCAGCCAAGCCTGGTCAGGGAATCGGTCACCCCTCCACTTT. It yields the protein CASSQAWSGNRSPLHF.

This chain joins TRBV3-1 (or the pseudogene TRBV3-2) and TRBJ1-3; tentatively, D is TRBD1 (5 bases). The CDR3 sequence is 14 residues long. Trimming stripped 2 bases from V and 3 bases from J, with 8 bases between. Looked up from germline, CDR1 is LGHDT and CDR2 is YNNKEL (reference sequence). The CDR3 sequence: CASSQLGDGNTIYF. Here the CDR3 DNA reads TGTGCCAGCAGCCAACTGGGGGATGGAAACACCATATATTTT.

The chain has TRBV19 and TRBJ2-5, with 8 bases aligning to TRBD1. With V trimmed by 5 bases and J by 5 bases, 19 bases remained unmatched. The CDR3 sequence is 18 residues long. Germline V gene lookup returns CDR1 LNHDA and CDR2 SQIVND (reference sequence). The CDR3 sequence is CASSSDALRRGPTETQYF. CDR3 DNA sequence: TGTGCCAGTAGTTCCGATGCACTGCGCAGGGGGCCAACGGAGACCCAGTACTTC.

The CDR3 is CASSEVEPPYEQYF. As DNA, the CDR3 is TGTGCCAGCAGTGAAGTAGAACCCCCCTACGAGCAGTACTTC. The genes are TRBV6-1 and TRBJ2-7; no clear D. The CDR3 has 14 amino acids. Germline-derived CDR1 and CDR2 are MNHNS and SASEGT. Trimming removed 1 base from V and 2 bases from J, with 9 bases in between.

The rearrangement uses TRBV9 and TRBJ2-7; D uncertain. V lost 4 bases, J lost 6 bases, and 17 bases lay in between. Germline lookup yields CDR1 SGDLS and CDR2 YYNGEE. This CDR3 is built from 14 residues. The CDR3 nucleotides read TGTGCCAGCAGCCAAAACCCCGTGGTCCCCGAGCAGTACTTC. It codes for CASSQNPVVPEQYF.

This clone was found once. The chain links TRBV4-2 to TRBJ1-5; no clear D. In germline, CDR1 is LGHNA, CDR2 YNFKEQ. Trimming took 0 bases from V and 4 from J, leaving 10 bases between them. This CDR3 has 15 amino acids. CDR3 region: CASSQEGGGNQPQHF. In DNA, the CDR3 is TGTGCCAGCAGCCAAGAGGGTGGAGGGAATCAGCCCCAGCATTTT.

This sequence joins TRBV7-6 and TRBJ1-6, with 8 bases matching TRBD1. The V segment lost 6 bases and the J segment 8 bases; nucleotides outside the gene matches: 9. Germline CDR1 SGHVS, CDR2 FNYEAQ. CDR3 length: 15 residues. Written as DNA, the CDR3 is TGTGCCAGCAGGACCGACCAGACAGGGGATTCACCCCTCCACTTT. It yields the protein CASRTDQTGDSPLHF.